The entry below gives a single T cell receptor beta chain sequence along with its context. Antigen specificity is unknown. Sequence at one end of the junction differs from germline and may be a read error. Unsorted bulk tissue, about 20-32 mg of it, served as the source for co-extraction of RNA and DNA. Donors underwent surgery for histopathologically diagnosed primary liver carcinoma. This entry comes from a study of tumor-infiltrating lymphocytes in primary liver carcinoma. Study results and limitations: Reduced overlap was seen in tumor-adjacent and tumor-blood pairs versus tumor region pairs.

Starting material of 500 ng total RNA yielded TCR beta cDNA via a constant-region primer. Nested multiplex PCR, run for three rounds with slightly modified ARM-PCR, yielded TCR beta libraries. TCRdb re-called the multiplex PCR reads through MiXCR, storing one row per CDR3 protein. The sample shows 60,000 or so distinct CDR3 sequences, 71% of them seen only once. The origin of this receptor is a man aged 40-55 years with primary liver carcinoma and hepatitis B virus infection. The sequenced material came from liver tumor tissue from sampling region 2. Subset given: tumor region T2, inferior pole.

The CDR3 nucleotides read TGTGCCAGCAAGGGTAGCTGGCTATACGAGCAGAACTTC. As protein: CASKGSWLYEQNF. The V and J genes are TRBV6-1 and TRBJ2-7; D is unclear. Germline loops: CDR1 MNHNS, CDR2 SASEGT. The CDR3 spans 13 residues.